A selection of T cell receptor beta chains follows, all from one sample in a study of OX40 agonist ivuxolimab in advanced cancers. Here immunoSEQ multiplex PCR was the method, and the copy in TCRdb shows in-frame clones only, minus some. The data contain about 43,000 clones, around 86% of them seen just once; the ten biggest clones take up about 35%. The sample was CD4+ or CD8+ T cells sorted from blood, taken in a trial of the OX40 agonist ivuxolimab. The source of these receptors is an adult with an advanced solid tumor such as melanoma, head and neck, liver or kidney cancer. The CDR3 runs from the conserved cysteine through the conserved F or W. D genes are given only for firm matches. Only some rows state a clone size, as once, few, many or a class for expanded clones.

TRBJ2-7 | TRBV6-1 | NA | NA | CASSESVYEQYF | TGTGCCAGCAGTGAATCAGTTTACGAGCAGTACTTC
TRBJ2-7 | TRBV2 | NA | TRBD2 | CASTPEGGGSYEQYF | TGTGCCAGCACCCCGGAGGGCGGGGGAAGTTACGAGCAGTACTTC
TRBJ2-1 | TRBV29-1 | NA | NA | CSVVFPSSLDEQFF | TGCAGCGTTGTTTTCCCTTCTAGTCTCGATGAGCAGTTCTTC
TRBJ2-2 | TRBV19 | NA | NA | CATNRDTSNTGELFF | TGTGCCACTAACCGGGACACTTCGAACACCGGGGAGCTGTTTTTT
TRBJ2-3 | TRBV4-2 | NA | NA | CASSQMGGGADTQYF | TGTGCCAGCAGCCAAATGGGGGGGGGCGCAGATACGCAGTATTTT
TRBJ2-4 | TRBV7-9 | NA | NA | CASSLAGVAKNIQYF | TGTGCCAGCAGCTTAGCAGGGGTAGCCAAAAACATTCAGTACTTC
TRBJ1-1 | TRBV30 | NA | NA | CAWNRDTEAFF | TGTGCCTGGAACAGGGACACTGAAGCTTTCTTT
TRBJ2-5 | TRBV7-9 | NA | NA | CASSQTLRETQYF | TGTGCCAGCAGCCAAACCCTCCGTGAGACCCAGTACTTC
TRBJ2-1 | TRBV7-3 | NA | NA | CASMMTPGNEQFF | TGTGCCAGCATGATGACACCTGGGAATGAGCAGTTCTTC
TRBJ1-2 | TRBV9 | NA | NA | CASSVGDGDTNYGYTF | TGTGCCAGCAGCGTAGGAGATGGAGACACTAACTATGGCTACACCTTC
TRBJ2-7 | TRBV7-9 | NA | NA | CASSLDGFYEQYF | TGTGCCAGCAGCTTAGACGGCTTCTACGAGCAGTACTTC
TRBJ2-2 | TRBV29-1 | once | TRBD2 | CSVERGGAGELFF | TGCAGCGTTGAACGGGGGGGCGCCGGGGAGCTGTTTTTT
TRBJ1-2 | TRBV5-1 | NA | NA | CASSLGEQGRNGYTF | TGCGCCAGCAGCTTGGGGGAGCAGGGGAGAAATGGCTACACCTTC
TRBJ1-5 | TRBV5-1 | NA | NA | CASSPQGSEPQHF | TGCGCCAGCAGCCCACAGGGTTCAGAGCCCCAGCATTTT
TRBJ2-7 | TRBV5-1 | NA | TRBD1 | CASSLGVVDRGPIEQYF | TGCGCCAGCAGCTTGGGCGTCGTGGACAGGGGTCCCATCGAGCAGTACTTC
TRBJ2-2 | TRBV10-1 | NA | NA | CASSDRDTGELFF | TGCGCCAGCAGTGATCGGGACACCGGGGAGCTGTTTTTT
TRBJ2-7 | TRBV14 | once | NA | CASSQQITRRRGVYEQYF | TGTGCCAGCAGCCAACAGATTACCCGACGGAGGGGGGTATACGAGCAGTACTTC
TRBJ1-6 | TRBV15 | NA | NA | CATSRTTETPLHF | TGTGCCACCAGCAGAACTACAGAGACACCCCTCCACTTT
TRBJ1-4 | TRBV6-5 | NA | NA | CASSDQGGEKLFF | TGTGCCAGCAGTGATCAGGGTGGTGAAAAACTGTTTTTT
TRBJ2-5 | TRBV11-2 | NA | NA | CASSLGVTRETQYF | TGTGCCAGCAGCTTGGGGGTCACCCGGGAGACCCAGTACTTC
TRBJ1-1 | TRBV5-1 | NA | NA | CASSLERGRTEAFF | TGCGCCAGCAGCTTGGAAAGGGGGAGGACTGAAGCTTTCTTT
TRBJ2-1 | TRBV7-9 | NA | TRBD2 | CASNELALSSYNEQFF | TGTGCCAGCAACGAACTAGCGCTAAGCTCCTACAATGAGCAGTTCTTC
TRBJ1-2 | TRBV11-2 | NA | NA | CASSLGEAANYGYTF | TGTGCCAGCAGCTTGGGAGAGGCGGCTAACTATGGCTACACCTTC
TRBJ1-1 | TRBV6-1 | NA | NA | CASSEAFRDPRTEAFF | TGTGCCAGCAGTGAAGCATTCCGGGACCCACGGACTGAAGCTTTCTTT
TRBJ1-6 | TRBV15 | NA | NA | CATSRDLDSPLHF | TGTGCCACCAGCAGAGATCTAGATTCACCCCTCCACTTT
TRBJ2-5 | TRBV4-1 | NA | TRBD2 | CASSQALAGYPLQETQYF | TGCGCCAGCAGCCAAGCCCTAGCGGGGTACCCCCTCCAAGAGACCCAGTACTTC